A selection of T cell receptor beta chains follows, all from one sample in a study of patients and donors after allogeneic stem cell transplantation. Using its own MiXCR run on the RT-PCR reads, TCRdb lists one record per CDR3 protein. The sample shows more than 850,000 distinct CDR3 sequences, more than 15% of them seen only once. Sequencing was done on a sample of blood, either unsorted or a sorted T cell fraction (not recorded which). These receptors all stem from a human donor who was either an allogeneic HSCT recipient or a stem cell or donor lymphocyte infusion donor (not recorded which). It is not recorded whose cells these are; they may come from a transplant donor. Each CDR3 is given with its conserved first and last residue. A D gene is named only where the DNA matches it firmly. Clone size is given for some rows only: seen once, a few or many times, or a class if the clone is expanded.

size,D,V,J,CDR3,DNA
-,TRBD1,TRBV20-1,TRBJ2-2,CSARDVGGGTGELFF,TGCAGTGCTAGAGATGTAGGGGGCGGCACCGGGGAGCTGTTTTTT
-,TRBD1,TRBV27,TRBJ2-5,CAIGGTGVGETQYF,TGTGCCATTGGGGGGACAGGGGTCGGAGAGACCCAGTACTTC
-,TRBD2,TRBV11-1,TRBJ2-4,CASSLGAGLAGAKNIQYF,TGTGCCAGCAGCTTAGGAGCTGGACTAGCGGGAGCCAAAAACATTCAGTACTTC
-,-,TRBV6-5,TRBJ2-5,CASSYGKTHPETQYF,TGTGCCAGCAGTTACGGGAAAACCCACCCAGAGACCCAGTACTTC
-,-,TRBV20-1,TRBJ2-7,CSARRGGRGPHEQYF,TGCAGTGCTAGAAGGGGAGGCAGGGGTCCCCACGAGCAGTACTTC
many,TRBD2,TRBV20-1,TRBJ2-5,CSARGTSGRGETQYF,TGCAGTGCTAGAGGGACTAGCGGGAGAGGCGAGACCCAGTACTTC
-,-,TRBV5-1,TRBJ2-7,CASSFDVSYEQYF,TGCGCCAGCAGCTTCGATGTCTCCTACGAGCAGTACTTC
few,-,TRBV20-1,TRBJ1-1,CSASQGIAFF,TGCAGTGCTAGTCAGGGGATCGCTTTCTTT
-,-,TRBV5-1,TRBJ2-7,CASSSIAVSYEQYF,TGCGCCAGCAGCTCTATAGCGGTTTCCTACGAGCAGTACTTC
few,TRBD2,TRBV4-3,TRBJ2-3,CASSHLGRGGTDTQYF,TGCGCCAGCAGCCACCTTGGGCGGGGGGGCACAGATACGCAGTATTTT
many,-,TRBV25-1,TRBJ2-2,CASSEWPPGGSPRANTGELFF,TGTGCCAGCAGTGAATGGCCCCCCGGTGGGAGCCCCCGAGCGAACACCGGGGAGCTGTTTTTT
few,-,TRBV6-6,TRBJ1-1,CASSQEWVEAFF,TGTGCCAGCAGTCAGGAGTGGGTTGAAGCTTTCTTT
-,-,TRBV2,TRBJ1-5,CASSRQKSNQPQHF,TGTGCCAGCTCCCGACAGAAAAGCAATCAGCCCCAGCATTTT
many,-,TRBV12-3/TRBV12-4,TRBJ1-2,CASSPLYPIQSYYGYTF,TGTGCCAGCAGCCCCCTTTACCCGATTCAAAGTTACTATGGCTACACCTTC
-,-,TRBV4-1,TRBJ1-3,CASSQLFSGNTIYF,TGCGCCAGCAGCCAACTTTTCTCTGGAAACACCATATATTTT
-,TRBD1,TRBV6-2/TRBV6-3,TRBJ1-1,CASSYDRDRGFTEAFF,TGTGCCAGCAGTTACGACAGGGACAGGGGATTCACTGAAGCTTTCTTT
few,-,TRBV29-1,TRBJ1-1,CSVDAVGHGAFF,TGCAGCGTTGATGCGGTGGGGCATGGAGCTTTCTTT
-,-,TRBV7-3,TRBJ2-5,CASSGGQKETQYF,TGTGCCAGCAGCGGCGGACAGAAAGAGACCCAGTACTTC
few,-,TRBV3-1,TRBJ2-3,CASSQVDTQYF,TGTGCCAGCAGCCAGGTAGATACGCAGTATTTT
-,TRBD2,TRBV7-9,TRBJ2-3,CASTPQLAGFSDTQYF,TGTGCCAGCACCCCACAACTAGCGGGGTTCTCAGATACGCAGTATTTT
few,-,TRBV5-1,TRBJ2-1,CASSLEGVHNEQFF,TGCGCCAGCAGCTTGGAAGGGGTTCACAATGAGCAGTTCTTC
many,-,TRBV12-3/TRBV12-4,TRBJ2-3,CASSRVQGSSTDTQYF,TGTGCCAGCAGCCGGGTACAGGGCTCTTCCACAGATACGCAGTATTTT
many,TRBD1,TRBV12-3/TRBV12-4,TRBJ1-2,CASSSPGQRRHGYTF,TGTGCCAGCAGTTCCCCGGGACAGAGGAGGCATGGCTACACCTTC
-,-,TRBV6-2/TRBV6-3,TRBJ2-7,CASRTGTSGTYEQYF,TGTGCCAGCAGAACCGGGACATCGGGGACCTACGAGCAGTACTTC
-,-,TRBV6-1,TRBJ2-5,CASTSDGEKQETQYF,TGTGCCAGCACCTCCGACGGCGAGAAACAAGAGACCCAGTACTTC
-,TRBD2,TRBV7-3,TRBJ2-2,CASSLKGLAGTGELFF,TGTGCCAGCAGCTTAAAGGGACTAGCGGGGACCGGGGAGCTGTTTTTT
-,-,TRBV18,TRBJ1-5,CASSPLDRESNQPQHF,TGTGCCAGCTCACCATTAGACCGGGAAAGCAATCAGCCCCAGCATTTT
-,-,TRBV4-3,TRBJ2-2,CASSQVSAGSYAGELFF,TGCGCCAGCAGCCAAGTCTCGGCGGGGTCGTACGCCGGGGAGCTGTTTTTT
-,-,TRBV6-2/TRBV6-3,TRBJ2-1,CASYSGEQFF,TGTGCCAGCTACTCCGGTGAGCAGTTCTTC
many,-,TRBV12-3/TRBV12-4,TRBJ1-5,CASSLEGLVYQPQHF,TGTGCCAGCAGTTTAGAGGGGCTGGTATATCAGCCCCAGCATTTT
few,-,TRBV19,TRBJ2-2,CASSIVQGSTGELFF,TGTGCCAGTAGTATCGTGCAGGGCTCCACCGGGGAGCTGTTTTTT
-,TRBD2,TRBV7-2,TRBJ2-5,CASSLGGLAGKQETQYF,TGTGCCAGCAGCTTGGGGGGACTAGCGGGGAAGCAAGAGACCCAGTACTTC
-,-,TRBV4-1,TRBJ1-3,CASSQLTPSSGNTIYF,TGCGCCAGCAGCCAGTTGACACCAAGTTCTGGAAACACCATATATTTT
many,-,TRBV5-6,TRBJ1-2,CASSLVGYREDGYTF,TGTGCCAGCAGCTTGGTCGGCTACAGGGAGGATGGCTACACCTTC
few,-,TRBV7-2,TRBJ2-5,CASSLSGRQQETQYF,TGTGCCAGCAGCTTAAGCGGACGTCAACAAGAGACCCAGTACTTC
few,TRBD1,TRBV3-1,TRBJ1-4,CASSSLMRGPPPNEKLFF,TGTGCCAGCAGCTCCCTAATGAGGGGGCCCCCTCCTAATGAAAAACTGTTTTTT